The 10 T cell receptor beta chains reported below all come from one sample, sequenced in a study of Graves' ophthalmopathy and Graves' hyperthyroidism. CDR3 regions of TCR beta were amplified from RNA transcripts. An initial RT-PCR round employing HTBI primers preceded a second-round multiplex PCR. TCRdb used MiXCR to reprocess the multiplex PCR reads, holding one entry per CDR3 protein. The profile shows about 340,000 distinct CDR3 sequences, roughly 15% of them singletons. Sequenced sample: peripheral blood. These receptors all stem from an adult man with Graves' ophthalmopathy.

This clonotype has at least ten counts. The rearrangement joins TRBV20-1 to TRBJ2-5; the D gene is possibly TRBD1 (7 bases). Trimming took 0 bases from V and 9 from J, leaving 17 bases between them. Germline CDR1 and CDR2: DFQATT and SNEGSKA (reference sequence). The CDR3 has 14 amino acids. The CDR3 DNA is TGCAGTGCTAGAGATAACAGGGGTCCGGGGGCCCAGTACTTC. Protein product: CSARDNRGPGAQYF.

This clonotype was observed at least ten times. The chain employs TRBV6-2 or TRBV6-3 and TRBJ1-2, with TRBD1 as a possible D gene (5 bases). Per germline, CDR1 MNHEY and CDR2 SVGEGT. Trimming stripped 7 bases from V and 4 bases from J, with 10 bases between. The CDR3 is 12 residues long. The CDR3 DNA reads TGTGCCAGCAACAAGGGGACCTATGGCTACACCTTC. Translated: CASNKGTYGYTF.

This clonotype was counted many times. The rearrangement joins TRBV7-8 to TRBJ1-3; D is perhaps TRBD1 (5 bases). The germline V gene has CDR1 SGHVS and CDR2 FQNEAQ. The V and J ends lost 5 bases and 2 bases respectively, with 7 bases between them. There are 13 residues in the CDR3. The CDR3 loop is CASSQGPGNTIYF. CDR3 DNA sequence: TGTGCCAGCAGCCAGGGCCCTGGAAACACCATATATTTT.

In its sample, this clonotype was seen many times. The chain has TRBV7-2 and TRBJ2-4; the D gene could be TRBD1 or TRBD2 (5 bases each). Germline V gene data show CDR1 as SGHTA and CDR2 as FQGNSA. The CDR3 is made up of 16 amino acids. V was cut by 2 bases and J by 0 bases, with 11 bases left in between. CDR3 sequence (DNA): TGTGCCAGCAGCTTAAGATTGGGGGTAGCCAAAAACATTCAGTACTTC. This encodes CASSLRLGVAKNIQYF.

The chain has TRBV19 and TRBJ2-7; unclear D gene. The germline CDR1 and CDR2 sequences are LNHDA and SQIVND (reference sequence). Deletions cut 6 bases from V and 5 bases from J, with 14 bases between. The CDR3 totals 13 residues. CDR3: CASRLTFRDEQYF. DNA of the CDR3: TGTGCCAGTAGACTCACGTTCCGGGACGAGCAGTACTTC.

This clonotype has ten or more counts. The chain links TRBV15 to TRBJ2-5; 8 bases align to TRBD2. Germline loops: CDR1 LNHNV, CDR2 YYDKDF (reference sequence). Trimming at V came to 5 bases and at J to 2 bases, leaving 13 bases not matched to a gene. CDR3 length: 17 amino acids. This CDR3 is CATSSGGAGAGQETQYF. The CDR3 coding sequence is TGTGCCACCAGCTCCGGGGGGGCGGGAGCGGGTCAAGAGACCCAGTACTTC.

This clonotype showed up many times. The chain has TRBV20-1 and TRBJ1-5; D not resolved. Trimming left V 0 bases short and J 0 bases short, with 6 bases between. Germline V gene sequence: CDR1 DFQATT, CDR2 SNEGSKA (reference sequence). The CDR3 has 14 amino acids. The DNA for the CDR3 is TGCAGTGCTAGAGAACCGAATAGCAATCAGCCCCAGCATTTT. It encodes CSAREPNSNQPQHF.

This clonotype was counted ten times or more. The chain has TRBV7-8 and TRBJ2-2, with TRBD2 matching over 10 bases. V trimming: 4 bases; J trimming: 2 bases; junction bases outside the gene matches: 4. The germline V gene encodes CDR1 SGHVS and CDR2 FQNEAQ. The CDR3 has 16 residues. Here the CDR3 reads CASSSSSGGNTGELFF. The CDR3 DNA reads as TGTGCCAGCAGCTCCTCTAGCGGGGGAAACACCGGGGAGCTGTTTTTT.

Many counts were recorded for this clonotype. The chain combines TRBV4-1 with TRBJ2-7; 7 bases match TRBD2. Losses at the gene ends were 1 base for V and 4 bases for J; bases not matched to a gene: 7. The germline gives CDR1 MGHRA, CDR2 YSYEKL. The CDR3 consists of 15 residues. This CDR3 is CASSQGVTSVYEQYF. The CDR3 DNA follows: TGCGCCAGCAGCCAAGGAGTCACTAGCGTTTACGAGCAGTACTTC.

There are many counts of this clonotype. This rearrangement joins TRBV2 to TRBJ1-2; possibly TRBD1 for D (6 bases). V lost 11 bases and J 2 bases, leaving 15 bases between the germline ends. This CDR3 contains 13 residues. In germline, CDR1 is SNHLY, CDR2 FYNNEI. CDR3 DNA sequence: TGTGCCGTAACCCAGGGGCTAAACTATGGCTACACCTTC. Residues: CAVTQGLNYGYTF. Together with reference TRBV2 and TRBJ1-2, the CDR3 gives the full variable domain: EPEVTQTPSHQVTQMGQEVILRCVPISNHLYFYWYRQILGQKVEFLVSFYNNEISEKSEIFDDQFSVERPDGSNFTLKIRSTKLEDSAMYFCAVTQGLNYGYTFGSGTRLTVV.